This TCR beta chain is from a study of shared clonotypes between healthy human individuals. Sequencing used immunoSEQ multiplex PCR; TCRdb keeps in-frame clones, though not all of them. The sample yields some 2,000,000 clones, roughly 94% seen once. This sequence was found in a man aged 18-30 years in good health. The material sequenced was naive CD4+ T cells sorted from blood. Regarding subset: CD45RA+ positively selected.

The CDR3 reads CSVWGGSVAEQFF. In DNA, the CDR3 is TGCAGCGTGTGGGGCGGGAGTGTGGCTGAGCAGTTCTTC. The chain has TRBV29-1 and TRBJ2-1, with 7 positions matching TRBD2. The V gene end was trimmed by 6 bases and the J gene end by 9 bases; junction bases not matched to a gene: 11. Germline CDR1 reads SQVTM; CDR2 reads ANQGSEA. The length of the CDR3 is 13 residues.